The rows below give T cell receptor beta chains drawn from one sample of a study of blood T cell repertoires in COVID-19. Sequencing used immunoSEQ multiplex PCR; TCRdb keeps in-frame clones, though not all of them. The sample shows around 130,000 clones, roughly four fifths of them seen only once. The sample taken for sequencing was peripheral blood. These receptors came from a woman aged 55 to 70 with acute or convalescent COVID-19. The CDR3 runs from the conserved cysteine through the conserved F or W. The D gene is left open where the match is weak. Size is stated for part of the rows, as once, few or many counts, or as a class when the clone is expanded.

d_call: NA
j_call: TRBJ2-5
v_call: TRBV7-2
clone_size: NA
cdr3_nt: TGTGCCAGCAGCCCAGACAGGACCCGATCCAGCGGCCAGTACTTC
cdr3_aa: CASSPDRTRSSGQYF

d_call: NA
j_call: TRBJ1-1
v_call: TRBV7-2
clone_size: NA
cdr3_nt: TGTGCCAGCAGCCCACAGACAGCCAAGAACACTGAAGCTTTCTTT
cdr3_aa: CASSPQTAKNTEAFF

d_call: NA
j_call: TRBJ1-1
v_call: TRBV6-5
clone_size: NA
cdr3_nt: TGTGCCAGCAGTTCCCGTGTAGGGGTCATAGGAGCTTTCTTT
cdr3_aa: CASSSRVGVIGAFF

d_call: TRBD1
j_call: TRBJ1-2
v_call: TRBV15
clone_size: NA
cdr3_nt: TGTGCCACCAGCAGTGATCCGGGACAGGGGCATAGTGGCTACACCTTC
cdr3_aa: CATSSDPGQGHSGYTF

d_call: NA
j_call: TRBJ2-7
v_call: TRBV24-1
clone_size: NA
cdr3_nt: TGTGCCACCAGTGATTTCGGCTCAGGAGAGCAGTACTTC
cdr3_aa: CATSDFGSGEQYF

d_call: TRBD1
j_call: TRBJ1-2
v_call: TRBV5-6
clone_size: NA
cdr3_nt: TGTGCCAGCAGCCGGACCATCAGGACAGGGGGATCAGCTAACTATGGCTACACCTTC
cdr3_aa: CASSRTIRTGGSANYGYTF

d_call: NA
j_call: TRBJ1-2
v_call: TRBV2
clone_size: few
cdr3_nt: TGTGCCAGCAGTGAGGAGGGAAACTATGGCTACACCTTC
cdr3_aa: CASSEEGNYGYTF

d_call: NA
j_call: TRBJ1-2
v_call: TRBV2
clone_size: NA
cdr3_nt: TGTGCCACCTCGAGAAGTAACTATGGCTACACCTTC
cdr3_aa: CATSRSNYGYTF

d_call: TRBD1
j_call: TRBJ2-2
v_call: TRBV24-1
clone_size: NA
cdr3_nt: TGTGCCACCAGTGATCCTGCCGGGACAGGGGCCGGGGAGCTGTTTTTT
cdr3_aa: CATSDPAGTGAGELFF

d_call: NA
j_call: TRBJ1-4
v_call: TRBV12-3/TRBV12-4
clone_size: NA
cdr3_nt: TGTGCCAGCACGATGGGCATAAGTGAAAAACTGTTTTTT
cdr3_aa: CASTMGISEKLFF

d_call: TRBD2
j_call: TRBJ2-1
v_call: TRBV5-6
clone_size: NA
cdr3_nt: TGTGCCAGCAGCTTGGGGCGGGGGAGTGTGAGGACGCATGAGCAGTTCTTC
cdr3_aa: CASSLGRGSVRTHEQFF

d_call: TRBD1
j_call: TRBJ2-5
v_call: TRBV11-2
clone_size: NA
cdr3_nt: TGTGCCAGCACTCCAGGGGGCCGCGAGACCCAGTACTTC
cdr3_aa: CASTPGGRETQYF

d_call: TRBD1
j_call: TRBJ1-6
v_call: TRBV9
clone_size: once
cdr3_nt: TGTGCCAGCAGCTCAGGGGGTGAGTATTCACCCCTCCACTTT
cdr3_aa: CASSSGGEYSPLHF

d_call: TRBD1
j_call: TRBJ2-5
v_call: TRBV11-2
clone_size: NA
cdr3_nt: TGTGCCAGCAGCCGGGGACAGGAAGAGACCCAGTACTTC
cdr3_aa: CASSRGQEETQYF

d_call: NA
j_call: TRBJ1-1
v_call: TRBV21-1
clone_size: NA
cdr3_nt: TGTGCCAGCAGCAAAGGGCCAGAACGAACTGAAGCTTTCTTT
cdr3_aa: CASSKGPERTEAFF

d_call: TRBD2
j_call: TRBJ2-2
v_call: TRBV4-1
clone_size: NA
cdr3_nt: TGCGCCAGCAGCCAATTAGTAGGAGGTCCCTCGGGGGGGAACACCGGGGAGCTGTTTTTT
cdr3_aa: CASSQLVGGPSGGNTGELFF

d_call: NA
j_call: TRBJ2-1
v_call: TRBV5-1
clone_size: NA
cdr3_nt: TGCGCCAGCAGCTCAGGGTTGGATGAGCAGTTCTTC
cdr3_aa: CASSSGLDEQFF

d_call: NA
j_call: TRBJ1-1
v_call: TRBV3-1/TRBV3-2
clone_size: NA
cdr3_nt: TGTGCCAGCAGCCAGAACAGGGAAGGGGCTGAAGCTTTCTTT
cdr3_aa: CASSQNREGAEAFF

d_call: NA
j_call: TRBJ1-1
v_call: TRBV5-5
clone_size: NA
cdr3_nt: TGTGCCAGCAGCTTCGGGAGCCTGAACACTGAAGCTTTCTTT
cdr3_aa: CASSFGSLNTEAFF

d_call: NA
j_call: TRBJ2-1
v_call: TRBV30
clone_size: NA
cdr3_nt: TGTGCCTGGAGACGGACAAGTGGGATTCAGTTCTTC
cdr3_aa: CAWRRTSGIQFF

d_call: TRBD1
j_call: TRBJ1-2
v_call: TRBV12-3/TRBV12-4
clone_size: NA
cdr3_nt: TGTGCCAGCAGTTTAGCTAGGACAGGTGGCTACACCTTC
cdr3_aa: CASSLARTGGYTF

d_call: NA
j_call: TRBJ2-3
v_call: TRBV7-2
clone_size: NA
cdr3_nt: TGTGCCAGCAGCCGTACCACCTACCCCACAGATACGCAGTATTTT
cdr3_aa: CASSRTTYPTDTQYF

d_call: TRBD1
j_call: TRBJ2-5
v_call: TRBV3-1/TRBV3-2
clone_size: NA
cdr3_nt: TGTGCCAGCAGCCGCCTCCTACCGGGACAGAGAGAGACCCAGTACTTC
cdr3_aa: CASSRLLPGQRETQYF

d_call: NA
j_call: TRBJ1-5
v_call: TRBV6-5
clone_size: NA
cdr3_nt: TGTGCCAGCAGTTCCATCGGGGGGAATCAGCCCCAGCATTTT
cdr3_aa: CASSSIGGNQPQHF

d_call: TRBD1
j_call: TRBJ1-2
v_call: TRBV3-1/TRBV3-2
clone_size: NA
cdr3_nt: TGTGCCAGCAGCCAAGATATGAGACAGGGAGATGGCTACACCTTC
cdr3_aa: CASSQDMRQGDGYTF

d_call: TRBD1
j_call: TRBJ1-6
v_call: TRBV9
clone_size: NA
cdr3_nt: TGTGCCAGCAGCGGGGACAGGGGCCATAATTCACCCCTCCACTTT
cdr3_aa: CASSGDRGHNSPLHF

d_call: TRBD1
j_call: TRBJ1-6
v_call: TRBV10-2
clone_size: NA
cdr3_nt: TGCGCCAGCAGGGGGACAGGGGGCCTGTTCAATTCACCCCTCCACTTT
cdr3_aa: CASRGTGGLFNSPLHF

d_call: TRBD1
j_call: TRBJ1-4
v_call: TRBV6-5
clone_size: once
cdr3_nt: TGTGCCAGCAGGGACGGGACAGGGCGTGAAAAACTGTTTTTT
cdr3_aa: CASRDGTGREKLFF